A selection of T cell receptor beta chains follows, all from one sample in a study of cytomegalovirus exposure and HLA in healthy donors. Assay used: immunoSEQ multiplex PCR; TCRdb lists only in-frame clones, some missing. The sample yields about 160,000 clones, around 79% seen once. The sample was PBMCs. All receptors come from a human donor in good health. The CDR3 runs from the conserved cysteine through the conserved F or W. The order of the fields is J gene, V gene, CDR3 protein.

TRBJ2-1 TRBV6-4 CASSETSGGNNEQFF
TRBJ2-1 TRBV4-3 CASSQVAGGLYNEQFF
TRBJ2-7 TRBV19 CASSIDLGQNYEQYF
TRBJ1-5 TRBV6-6 CASGAVAGGRSMNF
TRBJ2-7 TRBV2 CASSGGQSYEQYF
TRBJ2-1 TRBV7-2 CASSIRQGNYNEQFF
TRBJ2-2 TRBV5-1 CASRDTMNTGELFF
TRBJ1-1 TRBV10-3 CAISESQGGGNTEAFF
TRBJ2-7 TRBV6-4 CAQQGGDAYEQYF
TRBJ2-5 TRBV19 CASSIGSPSQETQYF
TRBJ2-7 TRBV10-2 CASNPYGGSYEQYF
TRBJ1-2 TRBV28 CASYQGGYGYTF
TRBJ2-3 TRBV27 CASRQWPSTDTQYF
TRBJ1-6 TRBV6-6 CASSYGFGQNSPLHF
TRBJ1-2 TRBV6-1 CASRTGEGGYTF
TRBJ1-1 TRBV9 CASSVDGQGATEAFF
TRBJ1-2 TRBV5-5 CASSLAGANYGYTF
TRBJ2-7 TRBV6-5 CASSRQGSYEQYF
TRBJ1-4 TRBV5-1 CASSSGTGDEKLFF
TRBJ1-1 TRBV5-4 CASSSGLQAFF
TRBJ2-7 TRBV28 CASSYPPLAGGTYEQYF
TRBJ2-5 TRBV6-5 CASSTSGTQYF
TRBJ1-6 TRBV29-1 CSVVETGDSPLHF
TRBJ2-7 TRBV19 CASSTVSPYEQYF
TRBJ2-5 TRBV7-9 CASSLRSAEETQYF
TRBJ2-7 TRBV7-2 CASSLAFAGVVYEQYF
TRBJ2-2 TRBV18 CASSPRSRVSNTGELFF
TRBJ2-1 TRBV4-1 CASSHVGVNEQFF
TRBJ1-3 TRBV6-5 CASSRDRTSGNTIYF
TRBJ1-1 TRBV4-1 CASSQGRTSEAFF
TRBJ2-5 TRBV30 CAWSVLATGGGETQYF
TRBJ2-3 TRBV7-2 CASSSSGLVTDTQYF
TRBJ1-5 TRBV7-8 CASSLASNSNQPQHF
TRBJ1-6 TRBV28 CASSFVSGAGARSPLHF
TRBJ2-1 TRBV30 CAWKASPGGRGEQFF
TRBJ2-2 TRBV19 CASLKRSRTNTGELFF
TRBJ2-3 TRBV6-6 CASSYSGTGTSHTQYF
TRBJ2-3 TRBV6-6 CASTLTSGGPWGTQYF
TRBJ2-3 TRBV6-5 CASSGTGTDTQYF
TRBJ2-3 TRBV5-1 CASSLGLQDTQYF
TRBJ2-3 TRBV7-2 CASSLLAGADTQYF
TRBJ2-1 TRBV30 CAWSVRLAPNEQFF
TRBJ2-5 TRBV19 CASSRTGRETQYF
TRBJ2-7 TRBV27 CASSRDSPVSTYEQYF
TRBJ2-7 TRBV20-1 CSALSGYEQYF
TRBJ2-7 TRBV10-3 CASRLAGGPGHEQYF
TRBJ2-7 TRBV7-9 CASSLGASETYEQYF
TRBJ1-2 TRBV5-4 CASSPREANYGYTF
TRBJ1-1 TRBV28 CASSLWGQQGATEAFF
TRBJ2-7 TRBV27 CASSLGGVGEQYF
TRBJ2-7 TRBV4-3 CASSQGLQYEQYF
TRBJ2-1 TRBV7-9 CASSRATGNRFF
TRBJ1-4 TRBV5-1 CASSPGVGEKLFF
TRBJ2-7 TRBV27 CASSSPRASGNPYEQYF
TRBJ2-2 TRBV5-4 CASSLGRQGKNPGELFF
TRBJ2-7 TRBV28 CASSAAVGTSEQYF
TRBJ2-7 TRBV10-1 CASSDPTSGSYEQYF
TRBJ1-2 TRBV29-1 CSVVGGPPGYPF
TRBJ2-6 TRBV4-1 CASSQEGWGEWANVLTF